The sequence of this TCR beta chain was determined in a study of T cell changes during pregnancy in multiple sclerosis. Clones were read by immunoSEQ multiplex PCR, and TCRdb kept only the in-frame ones, dropping some. This sample has 65,000 to 85,000 clones; 90% to 95% occur once, and the top ten carry about 0.99%. V lost 2 bases and J lost 6; bases outside the gene matches: 8. The CDR3 has 15 residues. Germline V gene data show CDR1 as SGHRS and CDR2 as YFSETQ. The V gene is TRBV5-1, the J gene TRBJ1-5; the match to TRBD1 covers 7 bases. The TCR was taken from a female donor in good health, enrolled as a control in a pregnancy study. Sample: peripheral blood, taken in the second trimester of pregnancy. The CDR3 spells CASSFDRAAIQPQHF. CDR3 DNA: TGCGCCAGCAGCTTCGACAGGGCAGCCATTCAGCCCCAGCATTTT.